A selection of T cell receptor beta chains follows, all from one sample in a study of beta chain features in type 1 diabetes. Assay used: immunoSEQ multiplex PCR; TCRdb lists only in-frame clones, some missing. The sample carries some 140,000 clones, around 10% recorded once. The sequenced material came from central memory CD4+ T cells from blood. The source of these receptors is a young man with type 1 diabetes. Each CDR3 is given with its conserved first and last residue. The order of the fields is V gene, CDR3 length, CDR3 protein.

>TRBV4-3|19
CASSQGAASGGSSTDTQYF
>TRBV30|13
CAWSVGGDQPQHF
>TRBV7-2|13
CASSSDRGLGYTF
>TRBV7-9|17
CASSDTGLAGVRNEQFF
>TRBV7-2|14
CASSPMGGGRTQYF
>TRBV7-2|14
CASSLAPGSGELFF
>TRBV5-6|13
CASSRDRENTQYF
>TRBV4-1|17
CASSQRSGGVPYNEQFF
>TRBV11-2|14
CASSKGEVYQPQHF
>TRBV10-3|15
CAISVGTGGQETQYF
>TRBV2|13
CASSAQGGETQYF
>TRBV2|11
CASMRGETQYF
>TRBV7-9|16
CASIFGGSGGSETQYF
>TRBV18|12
CASSPGLNEQFF
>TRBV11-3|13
CASSLDSGAEQYF
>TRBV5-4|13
CASRRDWEETQYF
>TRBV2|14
CASSVLAGYNEQFF
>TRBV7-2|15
CASSQVGTSNQPQHF
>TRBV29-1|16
CSVGSGTSGGTDTQYF
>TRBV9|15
CASSVGTALNQPQHF
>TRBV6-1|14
CASSERAGALEQYF
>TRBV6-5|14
CASHTGQGYSPLHF
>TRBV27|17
CASSLESYRGGHNEQFF
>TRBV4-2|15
CASSRSGQSNSPLHF
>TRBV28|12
CASDFTNSPLHF
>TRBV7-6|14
CASSFRQGESPLHF